The 7 T cell receptor beta chains given below trace back to one sample, sequenced in a study of blood T cells in healthy people across ages. A second PCR, run for 7 to 11 cycles, used a sample-barcoded 5' primer plus a J-beta primer mix. TCRdb fed the 5' RACE reads into MiXCR, producing one record per CDR3 protein. This sample carries roughly 800,000 distinct CDR3 sequences, 58% of them seen once, and the ten largest clones take roughly 22%. The sample consisted of blood. All receptors come from a man younger than 45 in good health.

The rearrangement links TRBV4-2 to TRBJ2-7; 8 nucleotides line up with TRBD2. The CDR3 spans 15 residues. Germline V lookup: CDR1 LGHNA, CDR2 YNFKEQ. V shed 1 base and J 5 bases; nucleotides not matched to a gene: 7. The CDR3 DNA reads as TGTGCCAGCAGCCAAGTCGGCGGGGGGAGGAACGAGCAGTACTTC. This encodes CASSQVGGGRNEQYF.

V usage is TRBV7-2 and J usage is TRBJ2-1; no reliable D call. The V end lost 4 bases, the J end lost 1 base, and 8 bases lay between the germline ends. Germline V lookup: CDR1 SGHTA, CDR2 FQGNSA. The CDR3 contains 14 residues. The CDR3 bases are TGTGCCAGCAGCTCGGCCTCTTCCTACAATGAGCAGTTCTTC. Protein product: CASSSASSYNEQFF.

The chain has TRBV28 and TRBJ2-5; D possibly corresponds to TRBD2 (6 bases). The germline V gene encodes CDR1 MDHEN and CDR2 SYDVKM. Trimming took 5 bases from V and 2 from J, leaving 12 bases between them. The CDR3 has 14 amino acids. The CDR3 DNA reads TGTGCCAGCAGTCGCCTAGCGCTTCAAGAGACCCAGTACTTC. Protein: CASSRLALQETQYF.

The V and J genes are TRBV20-1 and TRBJ2-4, with D perhaps matching TRBD1 (6 bases). The J call may not be correct, given that the DNA end is closer to TRBJ2-7. Looked up from germline, CDR1 is DFQATT and CDR2 is SNEGSKA (reference sequence). This CDR3 contains 14 residues. CDR3 DNA sequence: TGCAGTGCAGAAAACAGGGAGAGCTCCTACGAGCAGTACTTC. Protein product: CSAENRESSYEQYF.

CDR3 DNA: TGTGCCAGCAGGGCCGTGGTGGGAGGAGATACGCAGTATTTT. This sequence encodes CASRAVVGGDTQYF. The V call is TRBV9, the J call TRBJ2-3; D perhaps matches TRBD2 (6 bases). The CDR3 runs to 14 residues. The germline V gene has CDR1 SGDLS and CDR2 YYNGEE. V gave up 5 bases and J gave up 5 bases, with 15 bases separating them.

The J gene is TRBJ1-5, the V gene TRBV4-1; TRBD1 matches 8 bases. Germline trimming cut 3 bases from V and 7 bases from J; bases unmatched to any gene: 8. CDR3 length: 15 residues. The germline V gene encodes CDR1 MGHRA and CDR2 YSYEKL. The CDR3 DNA reads TGCGCCAGCAGCCACCCCGGACAGGGCCGGCAGCCCCAGCATTTT. Amino acids: CASSHPGQGRQPQHF.

This chain uses TRBV7-9 with TRBJ2-5; a possible D gene is TRBD1 (6 bases). In germline, CDR1 is SEHNR, CDR2 FQNEAQ (reference sequence). V was clipped by 5 bases and J by 5 bases, with 15 bases between them. The CDR3 spans 14 residues. CDR3 sequence: CASSLDRRRETQYF. The CDR3 DNA sequence: TGTGCCAGCAGCCTTGACAGGCGGAGGGAGACCCAGTACTTC.